This TCR beta chain was identified in a study of tumor-infiltrating lymphocytes in primary liver carcinoma (dated by TCRdb to the late 2010s). Looking at the study overall: Hepatocellular carcinoma (four) or combined HCC and intrahepatic cholangiocarcinoma (one) was present in the five patients, who were three men and two women aged 30 to 69 years. A total of about 35 specimens from 5 patients underwent TCRbeta repertoire sequencing, comprising about 25 tumor regions, 5 adjacent noncancerous liver tissues and 5 peripheral blood samples. Tumors of the five patients were stage T1-T3 N0M0 with maximum diameters of roughly 4.2 to 11 cm. The study combined TCRbeta repertoire sequencing, expression microarrays and whole-exome sequencing across five regions of each liver tumor, with adjacent normal tissue and blood. Agilent mRNA microarray profiling was performed on the roughly 25 tumor region samples to relate TCRbeta repertoire diversity to the local molecular phenotype. Technical replicate repertoires showed high reproducibility, with mean shared-clone rates roughly 0.89 and correlation coefficients above 0.95. Each sample produced roughly 3.65 to 8 million productive TCRbeta reads, and read depth showed no significant difference between tissue types. Points the paper makes about the study in general: Comparison of CD4+ and CD8+ T cell repertoires was precluded by the use of bulk unsorted samples. Because only the TCR beta chain was sequenced and unpaired alpha chains were not captured, true repertoire diversity is likely underestimated. The study included only four to six patients, and the authors note findings should be validated in a larger study. Consistent with antigen-driven expansion, pairs of tumor regions showed higher repertoire overlap (mean around 36%) than either tumor-adjacent pairs (around 17%) or tumor-blood pairs (approximately 15%). Only about 7-24% of top clones were found in all five regions of a tumor, suggesting spatial heterogeneity of tumor-infiltrating T cells. Compared with blood, tumors had a significantly larger share of the repertoire taken up by the top 250 clones (p = 0.039).

Via the germline V gene, CDR1 is SGHRS and CDR2 YFSETQ. The CDR3 spans 16 residues, from the cysteine through the phenylalanine. Just the 48-base CDR3 DNA is kept, in frame starting at base 1. Without any cell sorting, total RNA and DNA were extracted together from around 20-30 mg of bulk tissue using the AllPrep DNA/RNA mini kit. Surgical resection was performed in China between 2015 and 2016 on four to six patients with histopathologically diagnosed primary liver carcinoma. Patients had chronic HBV infection and were treatment-naive at sampling. Five spatially separated regions were sampled per tumor: superior, inferior, left-lateral and right-lateral poles, plus the tumor centre. Histology showed that every tumor sample contained more than 80% viable tumor cells. Pieces of fresh tumor and adjacent tissue were cut in half, with one half kept in RNAlater at -80 degrees C and the other half sent for histology.

Using a constant-region primer and ProtoScript II reverse transcriptase, TCRbeta-specific cDNA was reverse-transcribed from about 540 ng total RNA. The TCRbeta libraries were prepared through three rounds of nested multiplex PCR following a slightly modified ARM-PCR procedure. The first two PCR rounds used multiplex TRBV1-TRBV30 forward primers with a Cbeta reverse primer, each for approximately 9 cycles. Sample barcodes and Illumina adapters were added in a final 25-cycle PCR using Deep VentR polymerase. Before sequencing, amplicons of 200-500 bp were gel-purified using a QIAquick gel extraction kit. An Illumina HiSeq 2500 was used to sequence the TCRbeta amplicons with 250-bp paired-end reads. Per the original workflow: Trimmomatic v0.33 was used to quality-trim the reads, and FLASH v1.2.11 was used to merge paired reads so that full CDR3 sequences could be recovered. V, D and J germline segments were assigned to the rearranged TCRbeta sequences using MiGEC v1.2.1b. Clonotype statistics, along with Shannon-Wiener diversity indices, were calculated using VDJtools v1.0.0. To cut down on sampling bias, every analysis after diversity analysis relied on just the 250 most abundant clonotypes from each sample. The public reads were run again by TCRdb, first through fastp at Q25 and then through MiXCR, and only productive beta chains were kept. Under each unique CDR3 protein, matching rows form one entry showing the most common genes and DNA. For this entry, the V and J calls and clone size follow TCRdb and not the study's own pipeline. Recorded for this sample are 100,000 to 120,000 distinct CDR3 sequences; approximately 78% of them occurred a single time. Of the sample, approximately 21% is held by the ten largest clones.

This clonotype occurred a few times. Its specific antigen is unknown. No per-base quality is available; no much larger clone lies one base away. This sequence originates from a man aged 40-49 years with primary liver carcinoma and hepatitis B virus infection. The sequence joins TRBV5-1 to TRBJ2-3, with 9 bases aligning to TRBD2. The sample comprised liver tumor tissue from sampling region 3. This specimen's cell subset or site label, interpreted: tumor region T3, left-lateral pole. The nucleotide sequence reads as follows: TGCACTAGCAGCTCCATAGCGGGAGTATTGACAGATACGCAGTATTTT. Its translation is CTSSSIAGVLTDTQYF.